This T cell receptor beta chain was recorded in a study of blood T cells in healthy people across ages. Alongside a J-beta primer mix, a sample-barcoded 5' primer served in a second PCR lasting roughly 6 to 12 cycles. One entry per CDR3 protein, called by TCRdb with MiXCR from the 5' RACE reads. The sample holds about 1.5 million distinct CDR3 sequences; roughly 43% are singletons and the top ten take about 4.1%. CDR3 length: 15 amino acids. V was trimmed by 0 bases and J by 4 bases, leaving 11 bases between them. Per the germline V gene, CDR1 is LGHNA and CDR2 is YSLEER. The TCR sequence derives from a woman aged 18-29 years in good health. This chain links TRBV4-3 with TRBJ2-3; weak D call: TRBD2 (5 bases). The sample consisted of blood. The CDR3 DNA follows: TGCGCCAGCAGCCAAGATTCGAGGCGGGCAGATACGCAGTATTTT. Translation gives CASSQDSRRADTQYF.